This T cell receptor (beta chain) was sequenced during a study of blood T cell repertoires in COVID-19. Study at large: Researchers got acute and convalescent COVID-19 samples from the United States, Italy and Spain. T cells, B-cell-depleted T cells, or PBMCs provided the cDNA or gDNA that served as material.

Germline CDR1 reads KGHSH; CDR2 reads LQKENI. The CDR3 consists of 15 residues. The V segment lost 5 bases and the J segment 2 bases; nucleotides outside the gene matches: 6. As handled by the study authors: The authors estimated nucleated cell counts from reference gene primer amplification. Sequencing was performed with immunoSEQ multiplex PCR; in TCRdb, only in-frame clones are kept and a portion is missing. The V and J calls and clone size were taken over from that table, and D and trimming were inferred from the DNA. The sample lists about 200,000 clones; around four fifths were seen once. The chain uses TRBV18 and TRBJ2-7; 10 bases map to TRBD2. The source material was peripheral blood. This TCR was recovered from an older woman with COVID-19, enrolled during active disease. The CDR3 sequence: CASSASLAGAYEQYF. The DNA of the CDR3 is TGTGCCAGCTCAGCCTCCCTAGCGGGGGCCTACGAGCAGTACTTC.